One sample yielded the 15 T cell receptor beta chains listed below, sequenced in a study of shared clonotypes between healthy human individuals. TCRdb's table, derived via immunoSEQ multiplex PCR, lists solely in-frame clones and lacks some. The sample lists about 770,000 clones, around 77% occurring once. The sample was memory CD4+ T cells sorted from blood. The sample's subset: CD45RA-negative fraction. The receptor set was obtained from a woman in her thirties in good health.

This clone occurred a few times. CDR3 protein: CASGGTGGRQPQHF. The CDR3 nucleotides read TGTGCCAGTGGGGGAACAGGGGGCCGGCAGCCCCAGCATTTT. The rearrangement joins TRBV19 to TRBJ1-5; 9 nucleotides match TRBD1. Trimming at V came to 8 bases and at J to 7 bases, leaving 9 bases not matched to a gene. CDR3 length: 14 residues. Germline assignment: CDR1 LNHDA and CDR2 SQIVND (reference sequence).

As regards this clone: The same CDR3 also results from other DNA sequences found in this sample. CDR3 region: CASSPENTGELFF. For the CDR3, the DNA is TGCGCCAGCAGCCCCGAGAACACCGGGGAGCTGTTTTTT. The rearrangement links TRBV5-1 to TRBJ2-2; D gene ambiguous. The CDR3 consists of 13 residues. The V gene lost 4 bases and the J gene lost 1 base, with 5 bases spanning the gap. Germline loops: CDR1 SGHRS, CDR2 YFSETQ.

The chain combines TRBV6-6 with TRBJ2-1; perhaps D is TRBD1 or TRBD2 (5 bases each). Per germline, CDR1 MNHNY and CDR2 SVGAGI (reference sequence). This CDR3 is built from 16 residues. The V end lost 2 bases, the J end lost 1 base, and 12 bases lay between the germline ends. The DNA of the CDR3 is TGTGCCAGCAGTTACGGGGGATCGTGGTCCTACAATGAGCAGTTCTTC. Amino acid sequence: CASSYGGSWSYNEQFF.

As regards this clone: Sequence at one end of the junction differs from germline and may be a read error. The V and J genes are TRBV7-2 and TRBJ1-5; maybe TRBD1 (5 bases). Germline V CDR1 and CDR2: SGHTA, FQGNSA. The CDR3 covers 15 residues. This CDR3 reads CASSLVEGSNQLQHF. CDR3 nucleotides: TGTGCCAGCAGCTTAGTCGAGGGGAGCAATCAGCTCCAGCATTTT.

This rearrangement joins TRBV28 to TRBJ2-6, with 7 nucleotides matching TRBD1. Trimming removed 10 bases from V and 4 bases from J; junction bases left unmatched: 10. Germline CDR1 MDHEN, CDR2 SYDVKM. The CDR3 totals 15 residues. CDR3 protein: CATRTGASGANVLTF. The CDR3 region has the DNA TGTGCCACCCGAACAGGGGCCTCCGGGGCCAACGTCCTGACTTTC.

The gene calls are TRBV28 and TRBJ1-4; D may be TRBD1 (6 bases). The CDR3 sequence is 15 residues long. The V gene lost 5 bases and the J gene lost 8 bases, with 18 bases spanning the gap. CDR1 is MDHEN and CDR2 is SYDVKM in the germline V gene. DNA of the CDR3: TGTGCCAGCAGTCCCACAGGGCTTGGAGGCGAAAAACTGTTTTTT. It specifies CASSPTGLGGEKLFF. The complete variable domain, with remaining parts taken from reference TRBV28 and TRBJ1-4, reads DVKVTQSSRYLVKRTGEKVFLECVQDMDHENMFWYRQDPGLGLRLIYFSYDVKMKEKGDIPEGYSVSREKKERFSLILESASTNQTSMYLCASSPTGLGGEKLFFGSGTQLSVL.

The chain combines TRBV30 with TRBJ2-5; perhaps TRBD1 as D (5 bases). Trimming removed 3 bases from V and 4 bases from J, with 18 bases in between. The CDR3 loop spans 15 amino acids. CDR1 is GTSNPN and CDR2 is SVGIG in the germline V gene (reference sequence). The CDR3 DNA reads as TGTGCCTGGAGCTCTGGGGCGGTAAGGGGAGAGACCCAGTACTTC. As protein: CAWSSGAVRGETQYF.

The chain has TRBV30 and TRBJ1-2; D may be TRBD1 (5 bases). Germline V gene sequence: CDR1 GTSNPN, CDR2 SVGIG (reference sequence). V lost 0 bases and J lost 4, with 21 bases in between. This CDR3 is built from 17 residues. The CDR3 nucleotides are TGTGCCTGGAGTGTACCCCCCCCGCGACAGCTCACCTATGGCTACACCTTC. Protein sequence: CAWSVPPPRQLTYGYTF.

V and J are TRBV29-1 and TRBJ1-5, with TRBD1 as a possible D gene (6 bases). Germline assignment: CDR1 SQVTM and CDR2 ANQGSEA. The length of the CDR3 is 13 residues. V was pared by 5 bases and J by 4 bases, with 12 bases between. CDR3 sequence reads: CSVSETGNQPQHF. CDR3 DNA sequence: TGCAGCGTTTCCGAGACAGGAAATCAGCCCCAGCATTTT. The full variable domain, its missing parts supplied by reference TRBV29-1 and TRBJ1-5, is SAVISQKPSRDICQRGTSLTIQCQVDSQVTMMFWYRQQPGQSLTLIATANQGSEATYESGFVIDKFPISRPNLTFSTLTVSNMSPEDSSIYLCSVSETGNQPQHFGDGTRLSIL.

The V gene is TRBV19, the J gene TRBJ1-5; 10 bases line up with TRBD1. V shed 5 bases and J 5 bases; nucleotides not matched to a gene: 9. Germline lookup yields CDR1 LNHDA and CDR2 SQIVND (reference sequence). The CDR3 is made up of 16 amino acids. The CDR3 loop reads CASSDRDRGIHQPQHF. In nucleotides, the CDR3 is TGTGCCAGTAGTGATCGGGACAGGGGAATCCATCAGCCCCAGCATTTT.

This sequence joins TRBV2 and TRBJ2-2; TRBD2 aligns across 10 bases. Losses at the gene ends were 6 bases for V and 2 bases for J; bases not matched to a gene: 6. CDR1 SNHLY and CDR2 FYNNEI come from the germline V gene. The CDR3 contains 16 residues. DNA of the CDR3: TGTGCCAGCAGGCAAGGACTAGCGGTCAACACCGGGGAGCTGTTTTTT. Translation gives CASRQGLAVNTGELFF.

The chain employs TRBV5-1 and TRBJ2-7; 7 nucleotides line up with TRBD2. This CDR3 is built from 15 residues. V was pared by 7 bases and J by 0 bases, with 10 bases of the junction left unmatched. Germline CDR1 and CDR2: SGHRS and YFSETQ. CDR3 sequence: CASVEKAGSSYEQYF. CDR3 DNA sequence: TGCGCCAGCGTTGAAAAAGCGGGGAGCTCCTACGAGCAGTACTTC. The full variable domain, rest sourced from reference TRBV5-1 and TRBJ2-7, is KAGVTQTPRYLIKTRGQQVTLSCSPISGHRSVSWYQQTPGQGLQFLFEYFSETQRNKGNFPGRFSGRQFSNSRSEMNVSTLELGDSALYLCASVEKAGSSYEQYFGPGTRLTVT.

The chain employs TRBV28 and TRBJ1-2, with 10 bases that match TRBD1. V lost 7 bases and J lost 3; bases outside the gene matches: 5. This CDR3 has 14 residues. Germline loops: CDR1 MDHEN, CDR2 SYDVKM. The CDR3 is CASTPGQGYYGYTF. The CDR3 bases are TGTGCCAGCACCCCGGGACAGGGGTACTATGGCTACACCTTC.

There are many counts of this clone. The V call is TRBV19, the J call TRBJ1-5; TRBD1 agrees at 8 bases. Per germline, CDR1 LNHDA and CDR2 SQIVND (reference sequence). CDR3 length: 15 amino acids. Germline trimming cut 5 bases from V and 2 bases from J; bases unmatched to any gene: 5. The CDR3 nucleotides are TGTGCCAGTAGTGTGACAGGGGATGGCAATCAGCCCCAGCATTTT. Translating it yields CASSVTGDGNQPQHF. The full variable domain, rest sourced from reference TRBV19 and TRBJ1-5, is DGGITQSPKYLFRKEGQNVTLSCEQNLNHDAMYWYRQDPGQGLRLIYYSQIVNDFQKGDIAEGYSVSREKKESFPLTVTSAQKNPTAFYLCASSVTGDGNQPQHFGDGTRLSIL.

The chain employs TRBV5-6 and TRBJ2-5; no definite D call. Trimming took off 4 bases at V and 5 bases at J, with 12 bases between the two ends. CDR3 size: 13 residues. Germline V gene lookup returns CDR1 SGHDT and CDR2 YYEEEE. The CDR3 DNA sequence: TGTGCCAGCAGCCCCTGGGATCCGGAGACCCAGTACTTC. This gives the protein CASSPWDPETQYF.